A single sample gave rise to the 12 T cell receptor beta chains below, sequenced in a study of cytotoxic CD8 clonotypes in ibrutinib-treated CLL. Assay used: immunoSEQ multiplex PCR; TCRdb lists only in-frame clones, some missing. The profile shows some 160,000 clones, roughly 86% of them singletons. Sequencing was performed on PBMCs, taken after 12 months of ibrutinib treatment. The source is a human donor with chronic lymphocytic leukemia.

The CDR3 nucleotides read TGTGCCAGCAGCGGAGGGGCACCTAATGAAAAACTGTTTTTT. It is translated as CASSGGAPNEKLFF. V usage is TRBV9 and J usage is TRBJ1-4; D might be TRBD1 (5 bases). Germline CDR1 SGDLS, CDR2 YYNGEE. This CDR3 is 14 amino acids long. With 3 bases removed from V and 3 bases from J, the gap between germline ends came to 9 bases.

This rearrangement joins TRBV19 to TRBJ1-3; D gene ambiguous. With 3 bases removed from V and 4 bases from J, the gap between germline ends came to 10 bases. The germline V gene encodes CDR1 LNHDA and CDR2 SQIVND (reference sequence). This CDR3 spans 14 amino acids. The CDR3: CASSIEGNGNTIYF. DNA of the CDR3: TGTGCCAGTAGTATTGAAGGGAACGGAAACACCATATATTTT.

The chain recombines TRBV19 with TRBJ1-1, with TRBD1 matching over 9 bases. The CDR3 contains 14 residues. J was trimmed by 3 bases and V by 5 bases; bases with no gene match: 4. Germline V gene lookup returns CDR1 LNHDA and CDR2 SQIVND (reference sequence). DNA of the CDR3: TGTGCCAGTAGTGCCCGGGACAGGGACACTGAAGCTTTCTTT. This encodes CASSARDRDTEAFF.

This chain uses TRBV5-1 with TRBJ2-6; 8 bases fit TRBD1. Trimming at V came to 4 bases and at J to 1 base, leaving 4 bases not matched to a gene. There are 16 residues in the CDR3. In germline, CDR1 is SGHRS, CDR2 YFSETQ. Written as DNA, the CDR3 is TGCGCCAGCAGCCCGGACAGGGTGTCTGGGGCCAACGTCCTGACTTTC. Translated, it gives CASSPDRVSGANVLTF.

J is TRBJ2-5 and V is TRBV13, with D unresolved. The CDR3 covers 15 residues. Trimming took off 2 bases at V and 6 bases at J, with 16 bases between the two ends. Germline values: CDR1 PRHDT, CDR2 FYEKMQ (reference sequence). The CDR3 bases are TGTGCCAGCAGCTTAAGTATCCCCAGCAGGCAGACCCAGTACTTC. The encoded protein is CASSLSIPSRQTQYF.

This sequence joins TRBV27 and TRBJ1-1; D might be TRBD1 (5 bases). The V end was cut by 4 bases, the J end by 3 bases, with 18 bases between. CDR1 and CDR2 (germline): MNHEY, SMNVEV (reference sequence). The CDR3 has 16 amino acids. The CDR3 coding sequence is TGTGCCAGCAGTTCTTCCCGCCTAAGGGGTTACACTGAAGCTTTCTTT. Protein sequence: CASSSSRLRGYTEAFF.

The V call is TRBV7-2, the J call TRBJ2-7; 9 nucleotides agree with TRBD1. Germline V lookup: CDR1 SGHTA, CDR2 FQGNSA. The CDR3 is 16 amino acids. V gave up 6 bases and J gave up 5 bases; unmatched junction bases: 14. The CDR3 sequence is CASSYYPGQGWDEQYF. DNA for the CDR3: TGTGCCAGCAGTTATTATCCGGGACAGGGATGGGACGAGCAGTACTTC.

The J gene is TRBJ1-1, the V gene TRBV14; D is possibly TRBD1 (5 bases). V was cut by 0 bases and J by 3 bases, with 8 bases left in between. CDR1 is SGHDN and CDR2 is FVKESK in the germline V gene. This CDR3 has 14 amino acids. CDR3 amino acids: CASSQDRVYTEAFF. CDR3 DNA sequence: TGTGCCAGCAGCCAAGACAGGGTCTACACTGAAGCTTTCTTT.

This rearrangement joins TRBV4-2 to TRBJ1-1, with D perhaps matching TRBD1 (6 bases). CDR3 length: 15 amino acids. Germline CDR1 is LGHNA and CDR2 is YNFKEQ. The V end was cut by 1 base, the J end by 6 bases, with 15 bases between. CDR3 region: CASSQGVGAKSEAFF. CDR3 sequence (DNA): TGTGCCAGCAGCCAAGGAGTGGGGGCTAAATCTGAAGCTTTCTTT.

This clone was recorded only once. This rearrangement joins TRBV5-4 to TRBJ2-3; tentative D call: TRBD1 (5 bases). Germline loops: CDR1 SGHNT, CDR2 YYREEE (reference sequence). V dropped 4 bases and J dropped 2 bases, with 8 bases sitting between them. The CDR3 sequence is 13 residues long. CDR3 DNA sequence: TGTGCCAGCAGCCGACAGATCACAGATACGCAGTATTTT. Its translation: CASSRQITDTQYF.

The rearrangement joins TRBV7-8 to TRBJ1-1, with 8 bases aligning to TRBD1. V shed 0 bases, J shed 1 base, and the junction held 7 bases outside the gene matches. Germline values: CDR1 SGHVS, CDR2 FQNEAQ. The CDR3 spans 17 residues. As DNA, the CDR3 is TGTGCCAGCAGCTTAGCGCGGACAGGGAGGGGGAACACTGAAGCTTTCTTT. It is translated as CASSLARTGRGNTEAFF.

This CDR3 reads CSASRAGYSYNEQFF. CDR3 DNA sequence: TGCAGCGCGTCGAGAGCGGGTTATTCCTACAATGAGCAGTTCTTC. This chain connects TRBV29-1 to TRBJ2-1; TRBD2 is a possible D gene (6 bases). CDR1 and CDR2 from the germline V gene are SQVTM and ANQGSEA. The CDR3 has 15 residues. Trimming shortened V by 7 bases and J by 1 base, and 17 bases separated the two germline ends.